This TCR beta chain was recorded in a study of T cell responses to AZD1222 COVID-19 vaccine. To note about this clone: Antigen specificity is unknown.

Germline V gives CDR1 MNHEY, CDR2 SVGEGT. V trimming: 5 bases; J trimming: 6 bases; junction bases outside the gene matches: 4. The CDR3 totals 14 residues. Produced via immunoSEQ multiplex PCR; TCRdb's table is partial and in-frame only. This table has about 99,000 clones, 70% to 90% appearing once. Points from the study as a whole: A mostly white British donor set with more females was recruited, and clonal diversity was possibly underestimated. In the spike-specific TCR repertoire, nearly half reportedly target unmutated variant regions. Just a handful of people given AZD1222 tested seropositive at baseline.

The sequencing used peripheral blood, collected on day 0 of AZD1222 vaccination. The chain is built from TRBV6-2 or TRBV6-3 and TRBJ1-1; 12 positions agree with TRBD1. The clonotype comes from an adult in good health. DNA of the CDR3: TGTGCCAGCAGTGGTCGGGACAGGGGGCCTGAAGCTTTCTTT. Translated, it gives CASSGRDRGPEAFF.